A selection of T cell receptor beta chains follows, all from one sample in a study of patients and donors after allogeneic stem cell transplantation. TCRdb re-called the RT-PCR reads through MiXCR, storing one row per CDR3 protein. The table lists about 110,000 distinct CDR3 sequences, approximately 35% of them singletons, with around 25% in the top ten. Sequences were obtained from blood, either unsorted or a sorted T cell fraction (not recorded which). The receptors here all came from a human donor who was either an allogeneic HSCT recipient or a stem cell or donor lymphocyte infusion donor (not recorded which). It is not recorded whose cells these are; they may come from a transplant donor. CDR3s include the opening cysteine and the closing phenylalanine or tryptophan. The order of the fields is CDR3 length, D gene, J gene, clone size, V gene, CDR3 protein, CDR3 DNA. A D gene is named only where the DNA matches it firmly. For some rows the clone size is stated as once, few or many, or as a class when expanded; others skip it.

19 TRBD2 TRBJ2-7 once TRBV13 CASSLGTGLAGGSSYEQYF TGTGCCAGCAGCTTAGGCACGGGACTAGCGGGAGGGAGCTCCTACGAGCAGTACTTC
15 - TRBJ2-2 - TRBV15 CATGTDSEGTGELFF TGTGCCACCGGGACCGACAGCGAAGGAACCGGGGAGCTGTTTTTT
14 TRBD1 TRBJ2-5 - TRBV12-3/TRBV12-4 CASSRDRGQETQYF TGTGCCAGCAGCCGGGACAGGGGCCAAGAGACCCAGTACTTC
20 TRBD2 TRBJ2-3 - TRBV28 CASSPTFRTSGSTSTDTQYF TGTGCCAGCAGCCCAACCTTTCGGACTAGCGGGAGTACTAGCACAGATACGCAGTATTTT
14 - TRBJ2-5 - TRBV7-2 CASSTTRTGETQYF TGTGCCAGCAGCACGACTAGGACAGGAGAGACCCAGTACTTC
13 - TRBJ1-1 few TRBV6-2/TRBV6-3 CASSYSGVTEAFF TGTGCCAGCAGTTATAGCGGAGTCACTGAAGCTTTCTTT
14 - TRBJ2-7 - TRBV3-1 CASSVFTSSYEQYF TGTGCCAGCAGCGTATTTACGAGCTCCTACGAGCAGTACTTC
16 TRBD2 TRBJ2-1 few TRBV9 CASSVAAAGGPYEQFF TGTGCCAGCAGCGTAGCGGCAGCGGGAGGGCCATATGAGCAGTTCTTC
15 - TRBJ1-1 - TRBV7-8 CASSLSPGPGHQAFF TGTGCCAGCAGCTTATCCCCCGGGCCGGGACATCAAGCTTTCTTT
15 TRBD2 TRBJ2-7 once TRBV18 CASSPSSGPAYEQYF TGTGCCAGCTCCCCGTCTAGCGGACCAGCCTACGAGCAGTACTTC
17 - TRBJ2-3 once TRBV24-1 CATSDNNRVGGTDTQYF TGTGCCACCAGTGATAACAACAGGGTAGGAGGGACAGATACGCAGTATTTT
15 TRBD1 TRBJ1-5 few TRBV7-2 CASSLGGTGRGAQHF TGTGCCAGCAGCTTAGGTGGGACAGGGAGAGGAGCCCAGCATTTT
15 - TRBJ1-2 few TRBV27 CASSTLQGGYYGYTF TGTGCCAGCAGTACCTTACAAGGAGGGTACTATGGCTACACCTTC
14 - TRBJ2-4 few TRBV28 CASSFQFAKNIQYF TGTGCCAGCAGTTTTCAATTTGCCAAAAACATTCAGTACTTC
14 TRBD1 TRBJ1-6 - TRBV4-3 CASSARTGDSPLHF TGCGCCAGCAGCGCCCGGACAGGGGATTCACCCCTCCACTTT
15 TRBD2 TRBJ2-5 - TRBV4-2 CASSPTTSGMETQYF TGTGCCAGCAGCCCTACGACTAGCGGGATGGAGACCCAGTACTTC
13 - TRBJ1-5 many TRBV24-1 CATSDPPNQPQHF TGTGCCACCAGTGATCCCCCCAATCAGCCCCAGCATTTT
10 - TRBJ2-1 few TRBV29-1 CSVYGNEQFF TGCAGCGTTTATGGAAATGAGCAGTTCTTC
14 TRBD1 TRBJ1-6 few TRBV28 CASSRQGIHSPLHF TGTGCCAGCAGCCGACAGGGGATACATTCACCCCTCCACTTT
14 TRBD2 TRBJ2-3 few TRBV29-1 CSVEVVGGADTQYF TGCAGCGTTGAGGTGGTGGGAGGGGCAGATACGCAGTATTTT
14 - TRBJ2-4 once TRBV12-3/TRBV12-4 CASSPEPPLNIQYF TGTGCCAGCAGTCCGGAACCCCCTCTAAACATTCAGTACTTC
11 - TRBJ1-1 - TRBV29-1 CSAGRVDEAFF TGCAGCGCAGGCAGGGTGGATGAAGCTTTCTTT
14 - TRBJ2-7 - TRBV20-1 CSAAKVVFSDEQYF TGCAGTGCCGCCAAGGTGGTCTTTTCGGACGAGCAGTACTTC
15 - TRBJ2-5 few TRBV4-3 CASSQLGSGKETQYF TGCGCCAGCAGCCAACTTGGGAGTGGCAAAGAGACCCAGTACTTC
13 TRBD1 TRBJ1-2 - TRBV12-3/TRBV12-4 CASSGGLSYGYTF TGTGCCAGCTCAGGGGGCCTTTCCTATGGCTACACCTTC
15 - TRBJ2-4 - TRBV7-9 CASSYPALAKNIQYF TGTGCCAGCAGCTACCCCGCGTTAGCCAAAAACATTCAGTACTTC
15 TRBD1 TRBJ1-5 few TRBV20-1 CSAAGTGPSNQPQHF TGCAGTGCGGCAGGGACAGGGCCCTCCAATCAGCCCCAGCATTTT
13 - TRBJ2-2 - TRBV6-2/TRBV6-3 CASSYNLAGELFF TGTGCCAGCAGTTACAACTTAGCCGGGGAGCTGTTTTTT
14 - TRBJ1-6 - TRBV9 CASSLRQDNSPLHF TGTGCCAGCAGCCTGAGACAAGATAATTCACCCCTCCACTTT
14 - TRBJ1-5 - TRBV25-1 CASSLGGAYQPQHF TGTGCCAGCAGTTTGGGGGGGGCCTATCAGCCCCAGCATTTT
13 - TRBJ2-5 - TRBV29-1 CSVLLGFEGTQYF TGCAGCGTCTTACTAGGGTTCGAAGGGACCCAGTACTTC
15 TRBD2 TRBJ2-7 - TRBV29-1 CSVERLAGFNYEQYF TGCAGCGTTGAACGACTAGCGGGCTTTAACTACGAGCAGTACTTC
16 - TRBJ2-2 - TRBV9 CASSDRRGSNTGELFF TGTGCCAGCAGCGACCGGCGCGGGTCGAACACCGGGGAGCTGTTTTTT
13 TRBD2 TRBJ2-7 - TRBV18 CASSITGGYEQYF TGTGCCAGCTCCATCACGGGGGGCTACGAGCAGTACTTC
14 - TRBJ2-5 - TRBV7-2 CASTLGGYQETQYF TGTGCCAGCACCCTAGGGGGATACCAAGAGACCCAGTACTTC
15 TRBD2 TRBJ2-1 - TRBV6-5 CASSFRRLADPEQFF TGTGCCAGCAGTTTCCGGAGGCTAGCGGATCCAGAGCAGTTCTTC
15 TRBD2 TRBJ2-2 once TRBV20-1 CSARTSGRWGGELFF TGCAGTGCTAGGACTAGCGGGAGATGGGGCGGGGAGCTGTTTTTT